This TCR beta chain was recovered during a study of cytomegalovirus exposure and HLA in healthy donors. Looking at the study overall: In an earlier analysis, approximately 120 million unique TCR beta sequences were found from 150 million to 200 million T cells.

The PCR ran on 60 Vbeta and 13 Jbeta primers. Libraries were prepared by immunoSEQ multiplex PCR; TCRdb keeps only in-frame clonotypes and omits some of them. The table includes about 150,000 clones, about 85% detected once. The TCR comes from a boy aged 2 to 10 in good health and CMV-seronegative. Sequencing was performed on PBMCs.

In DNA form, the CDR3 reads TGTGCCAGCTGGACAGGGGGGCCCGGGGAGCTGTTTTTT. Protein product: CASWTGGPGELFF. The J gene is TRBJ2-2, the V gene TRBV2, with TRBD1 matching over 10 bases. The length of the CDR3 is 13 residues. V gave up 8 bases and J gave up 6 bases; unmatched junction bases: 3. The germline gives CDR1 SNHLY, CDR2 FYNNEI.